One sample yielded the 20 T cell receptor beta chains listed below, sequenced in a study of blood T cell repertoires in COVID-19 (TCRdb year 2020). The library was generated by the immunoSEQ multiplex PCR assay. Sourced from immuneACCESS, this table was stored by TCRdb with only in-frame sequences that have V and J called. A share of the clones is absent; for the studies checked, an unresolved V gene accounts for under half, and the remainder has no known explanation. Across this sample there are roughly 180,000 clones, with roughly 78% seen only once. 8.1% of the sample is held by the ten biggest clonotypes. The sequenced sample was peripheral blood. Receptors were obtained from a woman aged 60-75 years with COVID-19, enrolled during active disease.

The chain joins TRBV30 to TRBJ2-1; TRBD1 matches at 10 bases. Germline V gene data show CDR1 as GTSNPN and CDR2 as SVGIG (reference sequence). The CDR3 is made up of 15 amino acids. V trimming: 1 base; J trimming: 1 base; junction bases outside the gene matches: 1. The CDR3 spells CAWSGTGGSYNEQFF. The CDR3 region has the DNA TGTGCCTGGAGTGGGACAGGGGGTTCCTACAATGAGCAGTTCTTC. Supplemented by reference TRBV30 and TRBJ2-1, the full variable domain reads SQTIHQWPATLVQPVGSPLSLECTVEGTSNPNLYWYRQAAGRGLQLLFYSVGIGQISSEVPQNLSASRPQDRQFILSSKKLLLSDSGFYLCAWSGTGGSYNEQFFGPGTRLTVL.

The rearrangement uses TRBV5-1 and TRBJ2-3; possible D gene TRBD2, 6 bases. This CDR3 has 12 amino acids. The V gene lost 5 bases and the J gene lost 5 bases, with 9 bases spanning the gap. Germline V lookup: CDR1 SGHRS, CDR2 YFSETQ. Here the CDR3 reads CASSFSGDTQYF. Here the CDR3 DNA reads TGCGCCAGCAGTTTTAGCGGAGATACGCAGTATTTT.

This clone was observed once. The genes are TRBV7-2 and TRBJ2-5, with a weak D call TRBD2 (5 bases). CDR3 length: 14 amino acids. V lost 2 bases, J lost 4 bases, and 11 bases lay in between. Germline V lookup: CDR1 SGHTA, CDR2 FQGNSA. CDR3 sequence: CASSLLRAGETQYF. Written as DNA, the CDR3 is TGTGCCAGCAGCTTATTGAGGGCAGGAGAGACCCAGTACTTC.

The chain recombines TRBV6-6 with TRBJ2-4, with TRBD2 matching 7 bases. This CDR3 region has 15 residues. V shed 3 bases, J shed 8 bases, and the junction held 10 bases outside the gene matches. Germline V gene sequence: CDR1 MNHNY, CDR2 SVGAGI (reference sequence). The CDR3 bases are TGTGCCAGCAGTTATAGGAGGGAGAGCGGGGACATTCAGTACTTC. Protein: CASSYRRESGDIQYF.

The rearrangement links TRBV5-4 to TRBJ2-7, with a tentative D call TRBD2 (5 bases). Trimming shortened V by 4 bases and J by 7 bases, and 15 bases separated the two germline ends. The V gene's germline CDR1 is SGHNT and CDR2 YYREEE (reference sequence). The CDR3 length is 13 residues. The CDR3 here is CASSKGPGGEQYF. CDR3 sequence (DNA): TGTGCCAGCAGCAAGGGCCCGGGCGGGGAGCAGTACTTC.

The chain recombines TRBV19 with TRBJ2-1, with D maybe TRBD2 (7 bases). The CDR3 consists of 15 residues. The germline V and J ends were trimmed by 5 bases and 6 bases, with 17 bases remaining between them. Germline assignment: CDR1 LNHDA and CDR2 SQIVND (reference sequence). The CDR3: CASSPQRGGSNEQFF. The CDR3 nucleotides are TGTGCCAGTAGTCCCCAAAGGGGGGGGTCCAATGAGCAGTTCTTC. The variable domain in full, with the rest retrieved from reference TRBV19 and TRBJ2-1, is DGGITQSPKYLFRKEGQNVTLSCEQNLNHDAMYWYRQDPGQGLRLIYYSQIVNDFQKGDIAEGYSVSREKKESFPLTVTSAQKNPTAFYLCASSPQRGGSNEQFFGPGTRLTVL.

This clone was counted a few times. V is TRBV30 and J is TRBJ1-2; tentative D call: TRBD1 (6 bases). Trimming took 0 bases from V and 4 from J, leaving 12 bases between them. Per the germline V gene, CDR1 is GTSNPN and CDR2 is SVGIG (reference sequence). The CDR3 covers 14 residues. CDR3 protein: CAWSVGQGIYGYTF. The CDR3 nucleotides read TGTGCCTGGAGTGTAGGGCAGGGGATCTATGGCTACACCTTC.

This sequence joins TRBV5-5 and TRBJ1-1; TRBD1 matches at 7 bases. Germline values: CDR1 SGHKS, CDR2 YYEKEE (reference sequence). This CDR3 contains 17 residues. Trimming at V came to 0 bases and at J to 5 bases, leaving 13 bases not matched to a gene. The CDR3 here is CASSLVSLSGGFTEAFF. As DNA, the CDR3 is TGTGCCAGCAGCTTGGTAAGCCTATCAGGGGGTTTTACTGAAGCTTTCTTT.

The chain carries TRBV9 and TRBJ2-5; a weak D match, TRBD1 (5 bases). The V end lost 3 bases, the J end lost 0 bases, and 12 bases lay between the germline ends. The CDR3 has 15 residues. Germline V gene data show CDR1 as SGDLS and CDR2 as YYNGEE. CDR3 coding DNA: TGTGCCAGCAGCGCTAGTTGGGGCTACCAAGAGACCCAGTACTTC. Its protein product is CASSASWGYQETQYF.

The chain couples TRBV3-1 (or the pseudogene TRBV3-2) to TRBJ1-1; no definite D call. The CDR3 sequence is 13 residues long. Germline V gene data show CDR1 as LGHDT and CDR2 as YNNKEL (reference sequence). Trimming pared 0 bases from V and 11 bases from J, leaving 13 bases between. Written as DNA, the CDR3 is TGTGCCAGCAGCCAAGATAGGAGGGTAGGCGCTTTCTTT. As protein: CASSQDRRVGAFF.

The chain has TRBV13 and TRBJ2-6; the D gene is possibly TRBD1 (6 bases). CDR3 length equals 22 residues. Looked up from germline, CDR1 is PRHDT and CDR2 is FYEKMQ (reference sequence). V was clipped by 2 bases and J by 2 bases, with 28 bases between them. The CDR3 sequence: CASSLLFPGSRRGIAGANVLTF. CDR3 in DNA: TGTGCCAGCAGCTTACTCTTTCCGGGGTCGCGCAGGGGAATTGCTGGGGCCAACGTCCTGACTTTC.

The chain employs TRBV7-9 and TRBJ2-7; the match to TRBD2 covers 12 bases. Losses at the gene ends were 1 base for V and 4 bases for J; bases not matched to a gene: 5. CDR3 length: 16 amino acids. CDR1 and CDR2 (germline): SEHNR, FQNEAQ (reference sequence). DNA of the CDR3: TGTGCCAGCAGCTTAGTAGGGGGGACTAGCGGGTACGAGCAGTACTTC. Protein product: CASSLVGGTSGYEQYF.

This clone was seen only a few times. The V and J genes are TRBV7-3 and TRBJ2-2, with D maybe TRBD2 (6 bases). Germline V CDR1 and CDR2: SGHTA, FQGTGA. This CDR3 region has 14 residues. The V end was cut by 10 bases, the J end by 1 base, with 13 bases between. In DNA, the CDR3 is TGTGCCACCAAGCTAGCGCAGAACACCGGGGAGCTGTTTTTT. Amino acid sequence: CATKLAQNTGELFF.

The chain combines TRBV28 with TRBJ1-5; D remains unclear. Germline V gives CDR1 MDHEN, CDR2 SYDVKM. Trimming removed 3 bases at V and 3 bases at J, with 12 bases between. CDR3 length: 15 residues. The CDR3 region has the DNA TGTGCCAGCAGTTTCCCCGGACTTCCCAATCAGCCCCAGCATTTT. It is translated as CASSFPGLPNQPQHF.

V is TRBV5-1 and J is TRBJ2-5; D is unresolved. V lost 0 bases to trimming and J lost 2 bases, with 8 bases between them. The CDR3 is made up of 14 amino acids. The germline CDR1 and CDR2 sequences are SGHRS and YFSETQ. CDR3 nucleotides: TGCGCCAGCAGCTTGGCCGCCAGGCAAGAGACCCAGTACTTC. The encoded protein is CASSLAARQETQYF. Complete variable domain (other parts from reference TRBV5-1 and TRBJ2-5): KAGVTQTPRYLIKTRGQQVTLSCSPISGHRSVSWYQQTPGQGLQFLFEYFSETQRNKGNFPGRFSGRQFSNSRSEMNVSTLELGDSALYLCASSLAARQETQYFGPGTRLLVL.

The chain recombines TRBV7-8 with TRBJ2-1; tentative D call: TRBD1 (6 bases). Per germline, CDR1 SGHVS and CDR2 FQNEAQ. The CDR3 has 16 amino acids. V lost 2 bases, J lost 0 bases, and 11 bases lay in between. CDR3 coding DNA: TGTGCCAGCAGCTTACAGCAGGGGTTCTCCTACAATGAGCAGTTCTTC. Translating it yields CASSLQQGFSYNEQFF.

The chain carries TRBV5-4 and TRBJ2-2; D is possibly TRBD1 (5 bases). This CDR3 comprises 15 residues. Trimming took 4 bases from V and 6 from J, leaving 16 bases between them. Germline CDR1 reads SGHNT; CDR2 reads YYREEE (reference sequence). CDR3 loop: CASSPTQQVSGELFF. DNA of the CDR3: TGTGCCAGCAGCCCGACCCAACAGGTTTCCGGGGAGCTGTTTTTT.

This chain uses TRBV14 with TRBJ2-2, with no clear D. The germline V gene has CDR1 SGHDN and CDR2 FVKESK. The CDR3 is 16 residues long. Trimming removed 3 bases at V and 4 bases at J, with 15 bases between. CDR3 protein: CASSHERLGGTGELFF. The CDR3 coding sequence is TGTGCCAGCAGCCATGAGAGGTTAGGCGGCACCGGGGAGCTGTTTTTT. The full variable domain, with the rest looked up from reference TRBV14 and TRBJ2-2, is EAGVTQFPSHSVIEKGQTVTLRCDPISGHDNLYWYRRVMGKEIKFLLHFVKESKQDESGMPNNRFLAERTGGTYSTLKVQPAELEDSGVYFCASSHERLGGTGELFFGEGSRLTVL.

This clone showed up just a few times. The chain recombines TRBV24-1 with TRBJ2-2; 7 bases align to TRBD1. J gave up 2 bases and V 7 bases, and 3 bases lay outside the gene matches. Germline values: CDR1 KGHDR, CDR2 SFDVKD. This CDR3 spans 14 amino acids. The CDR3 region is CATRGQTNTGELFF. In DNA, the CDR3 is TGTGCCACCAGGGGACAGACAAACACCGGGGAGCTGTTTTTT.

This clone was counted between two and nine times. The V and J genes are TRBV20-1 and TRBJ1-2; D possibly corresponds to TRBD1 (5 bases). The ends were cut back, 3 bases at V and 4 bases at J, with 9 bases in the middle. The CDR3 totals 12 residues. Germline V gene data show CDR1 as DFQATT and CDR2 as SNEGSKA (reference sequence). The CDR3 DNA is TGCAGTGCTAGTGCCAGGGTCTATGGCTACACCTTC. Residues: CSASARVYGYTF.